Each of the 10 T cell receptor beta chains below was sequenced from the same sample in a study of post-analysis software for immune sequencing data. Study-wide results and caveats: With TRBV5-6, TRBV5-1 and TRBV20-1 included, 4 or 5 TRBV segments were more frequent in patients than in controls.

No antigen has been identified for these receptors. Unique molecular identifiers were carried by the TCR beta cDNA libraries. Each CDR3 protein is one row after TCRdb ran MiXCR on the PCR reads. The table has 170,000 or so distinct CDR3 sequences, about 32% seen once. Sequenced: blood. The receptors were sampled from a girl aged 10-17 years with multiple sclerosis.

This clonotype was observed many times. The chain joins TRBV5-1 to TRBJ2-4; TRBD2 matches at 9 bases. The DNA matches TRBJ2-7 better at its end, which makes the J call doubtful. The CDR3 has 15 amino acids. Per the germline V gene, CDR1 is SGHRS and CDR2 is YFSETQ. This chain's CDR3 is CASSFGLAGSYEQYF. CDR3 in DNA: TGCGCCAGCAGCTTCGGGCTAGCGGGGTCATACGAGCAGTACTTC.

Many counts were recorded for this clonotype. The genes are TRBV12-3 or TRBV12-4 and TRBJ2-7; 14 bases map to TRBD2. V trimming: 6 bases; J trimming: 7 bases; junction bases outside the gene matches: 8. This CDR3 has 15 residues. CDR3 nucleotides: TGTGCCAGCAGCCCGGGACTAGCGGGAGCTTATGAGCAGTACTTC. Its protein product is CASSPGLAGAYEQYF.

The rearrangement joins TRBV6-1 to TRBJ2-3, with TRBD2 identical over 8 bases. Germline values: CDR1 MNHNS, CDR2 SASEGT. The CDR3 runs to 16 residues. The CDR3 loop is CATGYLQLAGTGTQYF. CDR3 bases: TGTGCTACCGGCTATCTACAGCTAGCGGGCACGGGTACGCAGTATTTT.

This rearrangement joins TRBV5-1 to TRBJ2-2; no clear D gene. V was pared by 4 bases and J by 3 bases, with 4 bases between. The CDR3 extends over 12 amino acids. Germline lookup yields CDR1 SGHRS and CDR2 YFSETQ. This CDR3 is CASSIDTGELFF. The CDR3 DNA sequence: TGCGCCAGCAGCATAGACACCGGGGAGCTGTTTTTT.

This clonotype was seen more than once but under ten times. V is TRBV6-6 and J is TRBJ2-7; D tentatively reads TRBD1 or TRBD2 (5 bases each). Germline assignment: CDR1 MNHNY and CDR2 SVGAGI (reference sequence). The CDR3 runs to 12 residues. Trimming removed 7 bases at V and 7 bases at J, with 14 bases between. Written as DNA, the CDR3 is TGTGCCAGCAAGGGACGGTACAATGAGCAGTACTTC. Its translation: CASKGRYNEQYF.

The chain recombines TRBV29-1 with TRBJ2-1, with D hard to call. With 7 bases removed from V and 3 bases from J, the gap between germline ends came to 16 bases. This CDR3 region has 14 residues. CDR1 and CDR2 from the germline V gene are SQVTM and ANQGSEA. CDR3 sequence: CSAVRGYDYNEQFF. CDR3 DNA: TGCAGCGCCGTCCGCGGATACGACTACAATGAGCAGTTCTTC.

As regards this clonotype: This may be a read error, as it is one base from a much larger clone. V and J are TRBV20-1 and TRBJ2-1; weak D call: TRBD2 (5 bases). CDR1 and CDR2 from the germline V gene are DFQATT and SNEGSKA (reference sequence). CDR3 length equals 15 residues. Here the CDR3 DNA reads TGCGGTGCTAGAGAATCGATAGGACTGCCTCATGAGCAGTTCTTC. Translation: CGARESIGLPHEQFF.

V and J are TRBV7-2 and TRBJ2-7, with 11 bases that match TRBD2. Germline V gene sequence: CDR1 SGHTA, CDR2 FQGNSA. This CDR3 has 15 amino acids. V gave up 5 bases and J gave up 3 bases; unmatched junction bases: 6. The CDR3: CASSVTSGGGYEQYF. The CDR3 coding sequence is TGTGCCAGCAGCGTAACTAGCGGGGGAGGCTACGAGCAGTACTTC.

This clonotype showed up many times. CDR3 coding DNA: TGTGCCAGCAGCGGAGTACCAGGGGAGAACACTGAAGCTTTCTTT. It yields the protein CASSGVPGENTEAFF. This chain links TRBV9 with TRBJ1-1, with D maybe TRBD1 (6 bases). The germline V gene encodes CDR1 SGDLS and CDR2 YYNGEE. The CDR3 totals 15 residues. Trimming shortened V by 3 bases and J by 1 base, and 13 bases separated the two germline ends.

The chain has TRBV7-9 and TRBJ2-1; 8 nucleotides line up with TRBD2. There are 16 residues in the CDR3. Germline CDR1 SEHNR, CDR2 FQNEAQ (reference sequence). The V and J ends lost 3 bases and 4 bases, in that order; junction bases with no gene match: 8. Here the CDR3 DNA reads TGTGCCAGCAGCTTGACTAGCGTATCCTCTTACAATGAGCAGTTCTTC. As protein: CASSLTSVSSYNEQFF.